This T cell receptor beta chain originates from a study of beta chain features in type 1 diabetes. Concerning this clone: Antigen specificity is unknown.

Whole-study results and caveats: Resolution of whether HLA type affects TCRB rearrangement was not achieved here. All four CD4+ subsets from Type 1 diabetes patients carried moderately but significantly shorter TCRB CDR3s.

Germline assignment: CDR1 MNHEY and CDR2 SMNVEV (reference sequence). The CDR3 runs to 15 residues. Trimming removed 2 bases from V and 0 bases from J, with 10 bases in between. Every bit of the isolated RNA underwent reverse transcription, so sequencing read expressed TCRB transcripts. The repertoire was sequenced with immunoSEQ multiplex PCR; TCRdb's copy has only in-frame clones and lacks some. The data contain 45,000 to 65,000 clones, 52% of them seen just once; the ten biggest clones take up 2.6%. The chain employs TRBV27 and TRBJ2-5, with D hard to call. The sample comprised Tregs from blood. The TCR was taken from a woman aged 40 to 49 with type 1 diabetes. CDR3 amino acids: CASSLSPPYQETQYF. The CDR3 DNA reads as TGTGCCAGCAGTTTAAGCCCACCGTACCAAGAGACCCAGTACTTC.